This T cell receptor (beta chain) was documented in a study of human T cells and chemical hapten exposure. Trimming left V 5 bases short and J 1 base short, with 14 bases between. The germline V gene encodes CDR1 PRHDT and CDR2 FYEKMQ (reference sequence). The CDR3 runs 15 residues. The time point: patch test 2, 6 weeks after DPC sensitization. Treatment defined: therapeutic diphenylcyclopropenone sensitization with weekly scalp DPC. MiXCR, run by TCRdb on the RACE reads, gives a single entry per CDR3 protein. Of 110,000 to 150,000 distinct CDR3 sequences in the sample, 10% to 15% were seen once. The rearrangement joins TRBV13 to TRBJ1-1; D uncertain. The sequence was collected from a woman between 50 and 59 years old with alopecia areata. Some clones in this sample may be carry-over from other donors' samples. This specimen was whole blood, taken in connection with sensitization to the hapten diphenylcyclopropenone (DPC). CDR3 protein: CASSRRGSANTEAFF. CDR3 DNA: TGTGCCAGCAGCAGGCGCGGATCGGCGAACACTGAAGCTTTCTTT.